This TCR beta chain was recovered during a study of blood T cell repertoires in COVID-19 (dated by TCRdb to about 2020). Regarding the study in general: The collaborator samples originated in the United States, Italy and Spain and spanned the acute and convalescent phases of COVID-19. Nearly every sample came with metadata listing a de-identified subject ID, COVID-19 status, age in years and sex. The material from the prospective study consisted of cDNA or gDNA derived from T cells, B-cell-depleted T cells, or PBMCs. The repertoires were released in a freely available public database meant as a resource for research on the immune response to SARS-CoV-2. Where HLA class I and class II types were available, the types were taken from metadata supplied by the sample provider, not from assay-based typing. Subjects who had been exposed to COVID-19, were actively infected with it, or had recovered from it provided the deeply sampled blood TCRbeta repertoires that made up the dataset. Samples came from the ongoing ImmuneRACE study (first 160 participants) plus 1,254 subjects from 6 global collaborators. The research as a whole found: How much clinical and demographic metadata was included differed by source and by participant, and the metadata was provided uncurated.

In the prospective study, participants were 18 to 89 years old, resided in about two dozen geographic areas of the United States, and were enrolled through a virtual design. Cohort assignment in the prospective study relied on participant-reported clinical history from a screening survey and a study questionnaire. Mobile phlebotomists in the prospective study collected whole blood, serum and a nasopharyngeal or oropharyngeal swab from every participant. Prospective study participants could optionally give additional blood draws and questionnaires over an approximately 2-month period. Before DNA extraction, prospective study blood samples were shipped either frozen or at room temperature. Regarding this clone: The target of this receptor is not known. No quality values exist for individual bases; no much larger clone is one base distant.

The germline V and J ends show losses of 0 bases and 4 bases respectively, and no gene match explains 3 bases of the junction. The CDR3, from cysteine to phenylalanine, totals 15 residues. The CDR3 DNA has 45 bases and is translated from base 1. The germline V gene gives CDR1 as SGHRS and CDR2 as YFSETQ. TCRbeta CDR3 regions were amplified from genomic DNA by means of the immunoSEQ Assay, a bias-controlled multiplex PCR. The study's own analysis went as follows. The number of nucleated cells in each sample was estimated from the amplification of reference gene primers within the assay. Sequence reads were collapsed and filtered to measure the absolute abundance of every unique TCRbeta CDR3 rearrangement. For each sample, productive Simpson clonality was calculated as the square root of Simpson's diversity index across productive rearrangements. TCRdb carries this immuneACCESS record with in-frame sequences only. Its versions omit some clonotypes, under half of them owing to an unresolved V gene in the studies checked, with the rest unexplained. V, J and clone size reflect that table, while D and trimming were determined from the DNA. The sample profile shows just over 300,000 clones; almost 90% of them were found once. The top ten constitute roughly 4.3% of the sample.

The V and J genes are TRBV5-1 and TRBJ1-4, with 7 bases aligning to TRBD1. This TCR came from a woman younger than 35 with acute COVID-19. Sequenced: PBMCs or T cells enriched from blood (not recorded which). The base sequence is TGCGCCAGCAGCTTGGGGGGACAGCTTAATGAAAAACTGTTTTTT. The encoded protein is CASSLGGQLNEKLFF.